This paragraph covers one T cell receptor beta chain sequence. The data belong to a study of blood T cell repertoires in COVID-19. Study context: Some COVID-19 samples were acute and others convalescent; all came from the United States, Italy and Spain. PBMCs, B-cell-depleted T cells, or T cells were the source of the cDNA or gDNA that made up the material.

Authors' analysis steps: The authors estimated nucleated cell counts from reference gene primer amplification. Generated by immunoSEQ multiplex PCR, the TCRdb table keeps only in-frame clones and is missing some. D and trimming were read from the DNA, whereas the V and J calls and clone size are those reported in that table. The sample yields 100,000 or so clones, over 80% seen once. The CDR3 runs to 15 residues. With 6 bases removed from V and 3 bases from J, the gap between germline ends came to 14 bases. Per the germline V gene, CDR1 is SNHLY and CDR2 is FYNNEI. Sequenced sample: peripheral blood. The J gene is TRBJ1-4, the V gene TRBV2; D possibly corresponds to TRBD1 (6 bases). The clonotype originates from a woman aged 55-75 years with active COVID-19. CDR3 in DNA: TGTGCCAGCAGAGGGGATGGGGGCTCTAATGAAAAACTGTTTTTT. Translated: CASRGDGGSNEKLFF.